This T cell receptor beta chain was sequenced in a study of regulatory T cells in long-lasting Graves disease. Regarding the study as a whole: Among samples with persistent disease, TRBV28, TRBJ1-2 and TRBJ2-5 were favored.

Library construction for TCR beta used iRepertoire HTBI primers and Arm-PCR of CDR3 regions. TCRdb re-called the multiplex PCR reads through MiXCR, storing one row per CDR3 protein. The data contain 680,000 or so distinct CDR3 sequences, roughly 16% of them seen just once; the ten biggest clones take up approximately 18%. About this clonotype itself: As yet, its antigen is unknown.

The sample's time point: newly diagnosed GD, antithyroid drugs for less than 3 months. The TCR library was made from RNA extracted from PBMCs. The CDR3 has 15 amino acids. V was pared by 7 bases and J by 9 bases, with 25 bases between. Germline-derived CDR1 and CDR2 are DFQATT and SNEGSKA (reference sequence). The same sample was also used in a study of T cells in Graves' hyperthyroidism and ophthalmopathy.

The sample in question was peripheral blood mononuclear cells (PBMCs), obtained at new diagnosis, from a patient treated with antithyroid drugs. V is TRBV20-1 and J is TRBJ2-1, with D unresolved. The sequence was collected from a woman aged 25 to 45 with Graves disease. In DNA form, the CDR3 reads TGCAGTGTCCGCCCCGGTCTTCCTGACTCATCTGAGCAGTTCTTC. Translation: CSVRPGLPDSSEQFF.